The 29 T cell receptor beta chains below come from one sample, sequenced in a study of T cells in localized non-small cell lung cancer. The repertoire was sequenced with immunoSEQ multiplex PCR; TCRdb's copy has only in-frame clones and lacks some. The data show some 14,000 clones, 28% seen once. Sequencing used lung tumor tissue, obtained before any cancer treatment. These receptors originate from a female donor of 60 years or more with stage I lung adenocarcinoma.

The chain couples TRBV5-1 to TRBJ1-3; no reliable D call. The germline V and J ends were trimmed by 2 bases and 0 bases, with 9 bases remaining between them. The germline CDR1 and CDR2 sequences are SGHRS and YFSETQ. The CDR3 has 15 amino acids. This CDR3 reads CASSFWGSSGNTIYF. CDR3 DNA sequence: TGCGCCAGCAGCTTCTGGGGTAGCTCTGGAAACACCATATATTTT. Filled out from reference TRBV5-1 and TRBJ1-3, the complete variable domain reads KAGVTQTPRYLIKTRGQQVTLSCSPISGHRSVSWYQQTPGQGLQFLFEYFSETQRNKGNFPGRFSGRQFSNSRSEMNVSTLELGDSALYLCASSFWGSSGNTIYFGEGSWLTVV.

This clone was recorded only once. This sequence joins TRBV12-5 and TRBJ1-3, with a tentative D call TRBD1 (5 bases). CDR1 and CDR2 (germline): LGHNT, FRNRAP. The V end was cut by 0 bases, the J end by 9 bases, with 12 bases between. The CDR3 has 14 amino acids. The CDR3 protein is CASGLVGWGSTIYF. The CDR3 bases are TGTGCTAGTGGTTTGGTAGGGTGGGGGAGCACCATATATTTT.

This clone has at least ten counts. This sequence joins TRBV11-3 and TRBJ1-2; 9 bases align to TRBD1. The CDR3 runs to 14 residues. CDR1 and CDR2 from the germline V gene are SGHNT and YENEEA. V shed 2 bases, J shed 5 bases, and the junction held 3 bases outside the gene matches. CDR3 sequence reads: CASSLRTGAYGYTF. DNA for the CDR3: TGTGCCAGCAGCTTACGGACAGGGGCTTATGGCTACACCTTC.

This clone was observed a handful of times. The V call is TRBV11-3, the J call TRBJ2-2; D remains ambiguous. Trimming shortened V by 8 bases and J by 2 bases, and 12 bases separated the two germline ends. Germline CDR1 SGHNT, CDR2 YENEEA. This CDR3 is 14 amino acids long. CDR3 coding DNA: TGTGCCAGCGCTCAGGAAATTAACACCGGGGAGCTGTTTTTT. It codes for CASAQEINTGELFF.

The rearrangement uses TRBV11-3 and TRBJ1-2; 12 positions match TRBD1. Germline CDR1 is SGHNT and CDR2 is YENEEA. The CDR3 is 17 residues long. V lost 3 bases to trimming and J lost 7 bases; unmatched junction nucleotides: 12. This CDR3 reads CASSLARGGQGASGYTF. The CDR3 DNA sequence: TGTGCCAGCAGCTTGGCCAGAGGGGGACAGGGGGCCTCTGGCTACACCTTC.

The genes are TRBV18 and TRBJ1-2; 10 positions agree with TRBD1. The CDR3 spans 14 residues. The germline gives CDR1 KGHSH, CDR2 LQKENI. J was trimmed by 3 bases and V by 8 bases; bases with no gene match: 6. CDR3 coding DNA: TGTGCCAGCCTCCCGACAGGGGGCGACTATGGCTACACCTTC. Protein sequence: CASLPTGGDYGYTF.

In this sample, this clone turned up many times. This chain uses TRBV11-3 with TRBJ2-2; maybe TRBD1 (6 bases). The CDR3 totals 16 residues. Germline CDR1 reads SGHNT; CDR2 reads YENEEA. Trimming took 5 bases from V and 6 from J, leaving 19 bases between them. CDR3 sequence reads: CASSPRQATYPGELFF. CDR3 bases: TGTGCCAGCAGCCCTCGACAGGCTACCTACCCCGGGGAGCTGTTTTTT.

V gene TRBV30 combines with J gene TRBJ1-1; 8 bases agree with TRBD1. Germline CDR1 reads GTSNPN; CDR2 reads SVGIG (reference sequence). After removal of 2 bases from V and 5 bases from J, the junction contained 4 bases not matched to a gene. The CDR3 runs to 13 residues. Here the CDR3 DNA reads TGTGCCTGGAGTCCCAGGGGGCGGACTGAAGCTTTCTTT. This encodes CAWSPRGRTEAFF.

The rearrangement joins TRBV9 to TRBJ2-1; 8 nucleotides align to TRBD1. Trimming cost V 4 bases and J 6 bases; bases outside gene matches: 6. CDR1 is SGDLS and CDR2 is YYNGEE in the germline V gene. CDR3 length: 14 residues. CDR3 coding DNA: TGTGCCAGCAGCCCGGGACAGGTGAGCAATGAGCAGTTCTTC. Its translation is CASSPGQVSNEQFF.

This clone was seen ten or more times. The rearrangement uses TRBV6-8 and TRBJ2-7, with D perhaps matching TRBD1 (6 bases). CDR1 and CDR2 from the germline V gene are MNHGY and SAAAGT. The CDR3 has 13 amino acids. Between the trimmed V and J ends, which lost 5 bases and 3 bases, there was a span of 11 bases. In nucleotides, the CDR3 is TGTGCCAGCAGTCCGCAACAGGGCTACGAGCAGTACTTC. Translation: CASSPQQGYEQYF.

This clone has ten or more counts. The CDR3 region has the DNA TGTGCCAGCAGCTTAAGGAGGGGACAGGGGGATTATAATTCACCCCTCCACTTT. It specifies CASSLRRGQGDYNSPLHF. The chain uses TRBV11-3 and TRBJ1-6; 11 nucleotides line up with TRBD1. Trimming took 2 bases from V and 4 from J; bases not matched to a gene: 7. The germline V gene has CDR1 SGHNT and CDR2 YENEEA. The CDR3 loop spans 18 amino acids. Full variable domain (missing parts from reference TRBV11-3 and TRBJ1-6): EAGVVQSPRYKIIEKKQPVAFWCNPISGHNTLYWYLQNLGQGPELLIRYENEEAVDDSQLPKDRFSAERLKGVDSTLKIQPAELGDSAVYLCASSLRRGQGDYNSPLHFGNGTRLTVT.

V and J are TRBV25-1 and TRBJ1-6; the match to TRBD1 covers 7 bases. This CDR3 region has 16 residues. Germline CDR1 is MGHDK and CDR2 is SYGVNS. Trimming cost V 9 bases and J 0 bases; bases outside gene matches: 8. The CDR3 DNA is TGTGCCAGTCAAGGGACAGCGAGCTCCTATAATTCACCCCTCCACTTT. It yields the protein CASQGTASSYNSPLHF.

V usage is TRBV11-3 and J usage is TRBJ1-1; D is unresolved. This CDR3 contains 14 residues. Germline values: CDR1 SGHNT, CDR2 YENEEA. Trimming removed 4 bases from V and 4 bases from J, with 13 bases in between. CDR3 residues: CASSYGWGTTEAFF. As DNA, the CDR3 is TGTGCCAGCAGCTATGGATGGGGAACCACTGAAGCTTTCTTT.

The rearrangement joins TRBV6-7 to TRBJ1-1; D possibly corresponds to TRBD1 (5 bases). TRBV6-7 counts as an open reading frame of uncertain function. The ends were cut back, 2 bases at V and 0 bases at J, with 7 bases in the middle. The CDR3 totals 14 residues. CDR3 in amino acids: CASSYGHLNTEAFF. In nucleotides, the CDR3 is TGTGCCAGCAGTTACGGACACTTGAACACTGAAGCTTTCTTT.

This clone was seen only a few times. J is TRBJ2-1 and V is TRBV11-3; D may be TRBD1 or TRBD2 (5 bases each). The germline gives CDR1 SGHNT, CDR2 YENEEA. The CDR3 extends over 18 amino acids. V was clipped by 2 bases and J by 0 bases, with 17 bases between them. The CDR3 reads CASSLLRDGASSYNEQFF. Written as DNA, the CDR3 is TGTGCCAGCAGCTTATTGAGGGACGGGGCAAGCTCCTACAATGAGCAGTTCTTC.

This clone appeared many times. The V gene is TRBV11-3, the J gene TRBJ2-3, with TRBD2 as a possible D gene (7 bases). Germline lookup yields CDR1 SGHNT and CDR2 YENEEA. V was cut by 2 bases and J by 0 bases, with 9 bases left in between. The CDR3 runs to 15 residues. DNA for the CDR3: TGTGCCAGCAGCTTACGGGGGGCTAGCACAGATACGCAGTATTTT. Translated, it gives CASSLRGASTDTQYF.

This clone was counted a single time. The chain joins TRBV16 to TRBJ1-2, with 7 bases lining up with TRBD1. The ends lost 5 bases at V and 5 bases at J; junction bases unmatched: 5. In germline, CDR1 is KGHSY, CDR2 FQNENV. CDR3 size: 13 residues. CDR3 amino acids: CASSGQVDYGYTF. For the CDR3, the DNA is TGTGCCAGCAGCGGACAGGTGGATTATGGCTACACCTTC.

V and J are TRBV30 and TRBJ1-2; the D gene is possibly TRBD1 (6 bases). Looked up from germline, CDR1 is GTSNPN and CDR2 is SVGIG (reference sequence). V was pared by 7 bases and J by 2 bases, with 17 bases between. The CDR3 covers 14 residues. CDR3 amino acids: CAFAPARGNYGYTF. CDR3 sequence (DNA): TGTGCCTTTGCCCCGGCAAGGGGGAACTATGGCTACACCTTC. Based on the CDR3 plus reference TRBV30 and TRBJ1-2, the full variable domain is SQTIHQWPATLVQPVGSPLSLECTVEGTSNPNLYWYRQAAGRGLQLLFYSVGIGQISSEVPQNLSASRPQDRQFILSSKKLLLSDSGFYLCAFAPARGNYGYTFGSGTRLTVV.

The chain links TRBV5-1 to TRBJ1-1; 7 bases match TRBD1. J gave up 0 bases and V 2 bases, and 16 bases lay outside the gene matches. Germline CDR1 and CDR2: SGHRS and YFSETQ. The CDR3 covers 19 residues. DNA of the CDR3: TGCGCCAGCAGCTTTGGTTGGCCTTTAACGACAGGGATGAACACTGAAGCTTTCTTT. This sequence encodes CASSFGWPLTTGMNTEAFF.

This clone was seen more than once but under ten times. The chain links TRBV9 to TRBJ1-3; 7 bases line up with TRBD1. V trimming: 0 bases; J trimming: 0 bases; junction bases outside the gene matches: 9. The CDR3 length is 18 residues. Germline CDR1 is SGDLS and CDR2 is YYNGEE. The CDR3, as DNA: TGTGCCAGCAGCGTAGGCGCGGGACAGAGGAGCTCTGGAAACACCATATATTTT. It codes for CASSVGAGQRSSGNTIYF.

This clone appeared many times. The chain is built from TRBV23-1 and TRBJ2-2, with TRBD2 matching over 7 bases. TRBV23-1 is given ORF status, its function remaining uncertain. The CDR3 covers 15 residues. V trimming: 6 bases; J trimming: 5 bases; junction bases outside the gene matches: 9. CDR3 region: CASSQGAGKTGELFF. The CDR3 nucleotides read TGCGCCAGCAGCCAAGGAGCGGGGAAGACCGGGGAGCTGTTTTTT.

This clone was seen repeatedly, ten times or more. This chain links TRBV11-3 with TRBJ2-5, with 11 bases aligning to TRBD2. The CDR3 has 17 residues. CDR1 is SGHNT, CDR2 YENEEA, per germline. Trimming at V came to 1 base and at J to 2 bases, leaving 6 bases not matched to a gene. Here the CDR3 reads CASSLVGSGGVQETQYF. The CDR3 DNA reads as TGTGCCAGCAGCTTAGTGGGTAGCGGGGGGGTTCAAGAGACCCAGTACTTC.

The chain is built from TRBV15 and TRBJ2-5; TRBD2 might be the D (6 bases). From germline, CDR1 is LNHNV and CDR2 YYDKDF (reference sequence). The CDR3 runs to 17 residues. V lost 2 bases, J lost 3 bases, and 19 bases lay in between. The CDR3 is CATSRSISWGVEETQYF. The DNA for the CDR3 is TGTGCCACCAGCAGATCCATAAGCTGGGGGGTTGAAGAGACCCAGTACTTC.

This sequence joins TRBV11-3 and TRBJ2-5, with D possibly matching TRBD1 (5 bases). V lost 5 bases and J 5 bases, leaving 15 bases between the germline ends. In germline, CDR1 is SGHNT, CDR2 YENEEA. CDR3 length equals 14 residues. CDR3 sequence reads: CASSTGQGRETQYF. The CDR3 DNA reads TGTGCCAGCAGCACCGGGCAGGGTCGGGAGACCCAGTACTTC.

In its sample, this clone was seen a few times. V is TRBV11-3 and J is TRBJ1-3; D is perhaps TRBD1 (5 bases). This CDR3 spans 15 amino acids. V dropped 4 bases and J dropped 0 bases, with 10 bases sitting between them. Germline CDR1 and CDR2: SGHNT and YENEEA. CDR3 residues: CASSSEGVSGNTIYF. DNA of the CDR3: TGTGCCAGCAGCTCAGAAGGGGTCTCTGGAAACACCATATATTTT.

The table lists this clone with a few counts. The CDR3: CASSTSAGPSNYGYTF. The CDR3 DNA reads TGTGCCAGCAGTACCTCAGCCGGACCGTCTAACTATGGCTACACCTTC. V is TRBV6-8 and J is TRBJ1-2; D gene uncertain. CDR3 length equals 16 residues. Germline V gene data show CDR1 as MNHGY and CDR2 as SAAAGT. Trimming left V 5 bases short and J 0 bases short, with 16 bases between.

The CDR3 reads CASTRGTGSGAQHF. DNA for the CDR3: TGTGCCAGCACCCGGGGGACAGGCTCTGGGGCCCAGCATTTT. The V gene is TRBV16, the J gene TRBJ1-5; TRBD1 matches 8 bases. The ends lost 7 bases at V and 11 bases at J; junction bases unmatched: 13. CDR1 and CDR2 from the germline V gene are KGHSY and FQNENV. The CDR3 is 14 residues long.

This clone showed up many times. V is TRBV11-3 and J is TRBJ1-6; D unresolved. Germline assignment: CDR1 SGHNT and CDR2 YENEEA. The V end lost 5 bases, the J end lost 11 bases, and 19 bases lay between the germline ends. The CDR3 length is 15 residues. The CDR3 DNA is TGTGCCAGCAGCCCCCGGACCGCCTTCCATCCACCCCTCCACTTT. It encodes CASSPRTAFHPPLHF.

The rearrangement links TRBV14 to TRBJ1-1; 9 nucleotides match TRBD1. Germline CDR1 reads SGHDN; CDR2 reads FVKESK. The CDR3 is made up of 15 amino acids. The V segment lost 3 bases and the J segment 1 base; nucleotides outside the gene matches: 3. CDR3 residues: CASSQRGQGNTEAFF. CDR3 bases: TGTGCCAGCAGCCAGCGGGGACAGGGGAACACTGAAGCTTTCTTT.